The 15 T cell receptor beta chains below come from one sample, sequenced in a study of OX40 agonist ivuxolimab in advanced cancers. Clones were read by immunoSEQ multiplex PCR, and TCRdb kept only the in-frame ones, dropping some. Of about 49,000 clones in the sample, around 84% were seen once. The sample here was CD4+ or CD8+ T cells sorted from blood, taken in a trial of the OX40 agonist ivuxolimab. These receptors originate from an adult with an advanced solid tumor such as melanoma, head and neck, liver or kidney cancer.

The chain joins TRBV6-1 to TRBJ2-7; 15 bases align to TRBD2. There are 17 residues in the CDR3. Germline V CDR1 and CDR2: MNHNS, SASEGT. With V trimmed by 3 bases and J by 2 bases, 5 bases remained unmatched. DNA of the CDR3: TGTGCCAGCAGTGATTTTGGGACTAGCGGGAGGCCCTACGAGCAGTACTTC. Amino acids: CASSDFGTSGRPYEQYF.

V and J are TRBV6-5 and TRBJ1-3; TRBD1 matches 7 bases. Losses at the gene ends were 5 bases for V and 1 base for J; bases not matched to a gene: 2. The CDR3 length is 14 residues. Germline CDR1 is MNHEY and CDR2 is SVGAGI. CDR3 nucleotides: TGTGCCAGCAGTACGACAGGGTCTGGAAACACCATATATTTT. Its protein product is CASSTTGSGNTIYF.

CDR3 in amino acids: CAISGGGYEQYF. The CDR3 DNA reads as TGTGCCATCTCAGGGGGAGGGTACGAGCAGTACTTC. The chain joins TRBV10-3 to TRBJ2-7; tentatively, D is TRBD1 or TRBD2 (7 bases each). Per germline, CDR1 ENHRY and CDR2 SYGVKD. V was shortened by 8 bases and J by 4 bases, with 12 bases between the two germline ends. The CDR3 covers 12 residues.

The chain is built from TRBV5-4 and TRBJ2-5, with D hard to call. Germline V gene data show CDR1 as SGHNT and CDR2 as YYREEE (reference sequence). V lost 0 bases to trimming and J lost 5 bases, with 5 bases between them. The CDR3 is 12 amino acids. CDR3 bases: TGTGCCAGCAGCTTGGATACGGAGACCCAGTACTTC. As protein: CASSLDTETQYF.

The chain is built from TRBV7-8 and TRBJ1-2, with TRBD1 matching 7 bases. J lost 1 base, V lost 3 bases, and 5 bases had no gene match. In germline, CDR1 is SGHVS, CDR2 FQNEAQ. This CDR3 is 15 amino acids long. CDR3: CASSFRDSHNYGYTF. CDR3 coding DNA: TGTGCCAGCAGCTTTAGGGACAGCCATAACTATGGCTACACCTTC.

The CDR3 sequence: CASSALGQGSNRNIQYF. As DNA, the CDR3 is TGTGCCAGCAGTGCCCTAGGTCAGGGTTCGAATAGAAACATTCAGTACTTC. The genes are TRBV6-1 and TRBJ2-4; weak D call: TRBD1 (5 bases). Trimming pared 4 bases from V and 6 bases from J, leaving 22 bases between. This CDR3 comprises 17 residues. Germline-derived CDR1 and CDR2 are MNHNS and SASEGT.

The V gene is TRBV10-3, the J gene TRBJ2-7, with 8 positions matching TRBD2. This CDR3 region has 12 residues. Germline values: CDR1 ENHRY, CDR2 SYGVKD. V lost 7 bases, J lost 6 bases, and 5 bases stayed unmatched. This chain's CDR3 is CAIKRESSEQYF. The CDR3 DNA sequence: TGTGCCATCAAGCGGGAGTCTTCCGAGCAGTACTTC.

This clone showed up just once. The rearrangement uses TRBV2 and TRBJ1-1, with D perhaps TRBD1 (5 bases). Germline V gene data show CDR1 as SNHLY and CDR2 as FYNNEI. The CDR3 extends over 15 amino acids. V lost 2 bases and J 5 bases, leaving 15 bases between the germline ends. CDR3 in DNA: TGTGCCAGCAGTGAAAATTGGGGCGCAGGAACTGAAGCTTTCTTT. This translates into CASSENWGAGTEAFF.

Here the CDR3 DNA reads TGCGCCAGCAGCTTCCCGGGACTAAAAACCTACGAGCAGTACTTC. It is translated as CASSFPGLKTYEQYF. The chain has TRBV4-1 and TRBJ2-7; TRBD2 aligns across 7 bases. The CDR3 is made up of 15 amino acids. Germline V gives CDR1 MGHRA, CDR2 YSYEKL. V shed 5 bases, J shed 2 bases, and the junction held 9 bases outside the gene matches.

The rearrangement links TRBV5-4 to TRBJ1-2; D is possibly TRBD1 (5 bases). V was pared by 1 base and J by 1 base, with 14 bases between. Looked up from germline, CDR1 is SGHNT and CDR2 is YYREEE (reference sequence). The CDR3 extends over 16 amino acids. DNA for the CDR3: TGTGCCAGCAGCTTGTGGGGCCTTCTCGGTAACTATGGCTACACCTTC. Translating it yields CASSLWGLLGNYGYTF.

J is TRBJ2-1 and V is TRBV9; 10 bases match TRBD2. The CDR3 length is 15 residues. With 6 bases clipped from V and 5 bases from J, the junction kept 8 bases outside the gene matches. CDR1 and CDR2 (germline): SGDLS, YYNGEE. DNA of the CDR3: TGTGCCAGCACCCTAGCGGGAGCGAGAAACAATGAGCAGTTCTTC. Its protein product is CASTLAGARNNEQFF.

The CDR3 nucleotides read TGTGCCAGCAGTAGAGGACAGGGGGCGTTCAAGGACACTGAAGCTTTCTTT. Its protein product is CASSRGQGAFKDTEAFF. This chain connects TRBV27 to TRBJ1-1; 11 positions match TRBD1. V was pared by 5 bases and J by 3 bases, with 11 bases of the junction left unmatched. Germline assignment: CDR1 MNHEY and CDR2 SMNVEV (reference sequence). There are 17 residues in the CDR3.

The chain has TRBV11-3 and TRBJ1-1, with D tentatively TRBD1 (6 bases). The germline V gene has CDR1 SGHNT and CDR2 YENEEA. This CDR3 spans 14 amino acids. The V end lost 5 bases, the J end lost 6 bases, and 16 bases lay between the germline ends. The CDR3 is CASSRSGDRAEAFF. The CDR3 DNA follows: TGTGCCAGCAGCCGATCAGGGGATAGGGCTGAAGCTTTCTTT.

The chain recombines TRBV5-1 with TRBJ2-1; 7 bases agree with TRBD2. CDR3 length: 17 residues. The V gene's germline CDR1 is SGHRS and CDR2 YFSETQ. V trimming: 0 bases; J trimming: 0 bases; junction bases outside the gene matches: 6. The CDR3 here is CASSLVPGGSSYNEQFF. CDR3 nucleotides: TGCGCCAGCAGCTTGGTTCCGGGCGGGAGCTCCTACAATGAGCAGTTCTTC. Full variable domain (outside the CDR3, taken from reference TRBV5-1 and TRBJ2-1): KAGVTQTPRYLIKTRGQQVTLSCSPISGHRSVSWYQQTPGQGLQFLFEYFSETQRNKGNFPGRFSGRQFSNSRSEMNVSTLELGDSALYLCASSLVPGGSSYNEQFFGPGTRLTVL.

The chain recombines TRBV4-2 with TRBJ2-7; D is unclear. CDR1 and CDR2 (germline): LGHNA, YNFKEQ. The germline V and J ends were trimmed by 0 bases and 10 bases, with 10 bases remaining between them. This CDR3 spans 12 amino acids. The CDR3 coding sequence is TGTGCCAGCAGCCAAGATCGGCAGGATCAGTACTTC. Translating gives CASSQDRQDQYF.